Sequencing of this T cell receptor (beta chain) was carried out in a study of PD-1 blockade in classical Hodgkin lymphoma. Study details: Each patient was given nivolumab 3 mg/kg through a vein every 2 weeks.

Of note for this clone: As yet, its antigen is unknown.

The protocol was immunoSEQ multiplex PCR, while the TCRdb copy is restricted to in-frame clones and leaves out a portion. The repertoire includes under 35,000 clones, around three quarters of them detected once, and approximately 4% sits in the top ten. From germline, CDR1 is MNHEY and CDR2 SMNVEV (reference sequence). Losses at the gene ends were 4 bases for V and 3 bases for J; bases not matched to a gene: 2. The CDR3 runs to 13 residues. Indicated time point: cycle 4 day 1 (C4D1), after more than five weeks of nivolumab. In every patient, relapse followed autologous stem cell transplantation, while exposure to brentuximab vedotin differed. Points from the study as a whole: It was among complete responders that baseline diversity resembled that of newly diagnosed patients. It was reported that newly diagnosed patients had less baseline TCR diversity than healthy donors.

The genes are TRBV27 and TRBJ1-1; 7 bases align to TRBD1. This material consisted of peripheral blood mononuclear cells (PBMCs), taken before the fourth cycle of nivolumab. The clonotype originates from a human donor with classical Hodgkin lymphoma. The CDR3 DNA reads as TGTGCCAGCAGTTCAGGGGGGTACACTGAAGCTTTCTTT. Translating it yields CASSSGGYTEAFF.